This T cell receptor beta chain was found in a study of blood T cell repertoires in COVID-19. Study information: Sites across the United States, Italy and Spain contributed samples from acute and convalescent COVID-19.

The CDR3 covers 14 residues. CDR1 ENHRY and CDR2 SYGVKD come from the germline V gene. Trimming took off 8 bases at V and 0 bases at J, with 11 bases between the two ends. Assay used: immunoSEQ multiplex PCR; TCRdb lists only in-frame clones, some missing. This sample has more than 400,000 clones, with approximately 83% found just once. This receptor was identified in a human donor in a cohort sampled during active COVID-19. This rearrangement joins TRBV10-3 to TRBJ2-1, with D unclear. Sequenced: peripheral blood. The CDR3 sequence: CAIAPPSSYNEQFF. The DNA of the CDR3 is TGTGCCATCGCTCCGCCGAGCTCCTACAATGAGCAGTTCTTC.